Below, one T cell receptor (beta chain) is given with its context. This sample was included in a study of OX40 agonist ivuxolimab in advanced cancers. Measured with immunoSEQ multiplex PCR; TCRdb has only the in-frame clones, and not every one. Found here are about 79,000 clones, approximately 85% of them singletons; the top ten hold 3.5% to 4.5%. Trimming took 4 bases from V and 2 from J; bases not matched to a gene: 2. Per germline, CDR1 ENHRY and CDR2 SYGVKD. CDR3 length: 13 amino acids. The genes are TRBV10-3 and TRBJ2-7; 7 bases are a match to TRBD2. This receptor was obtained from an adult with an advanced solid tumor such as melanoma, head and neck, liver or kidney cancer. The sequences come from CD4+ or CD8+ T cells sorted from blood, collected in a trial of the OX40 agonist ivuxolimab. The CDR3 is CAISGDYTYEQYF. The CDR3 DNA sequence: TGTGCCATCAGTGGGGACTACACCTACGAGCAGTACTTC.